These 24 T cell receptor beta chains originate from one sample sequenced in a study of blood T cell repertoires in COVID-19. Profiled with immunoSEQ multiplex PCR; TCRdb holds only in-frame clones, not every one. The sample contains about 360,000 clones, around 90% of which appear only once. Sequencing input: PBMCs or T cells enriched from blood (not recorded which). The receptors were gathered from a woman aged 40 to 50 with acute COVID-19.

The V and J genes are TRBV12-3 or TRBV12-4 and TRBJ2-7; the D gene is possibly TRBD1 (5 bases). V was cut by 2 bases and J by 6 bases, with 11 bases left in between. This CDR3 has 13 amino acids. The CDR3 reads CASSLWGRGEQYF. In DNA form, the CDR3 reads TGTGCCAGCAGTTTATGGGGCCGAGGCGAGCAGTACTTC.

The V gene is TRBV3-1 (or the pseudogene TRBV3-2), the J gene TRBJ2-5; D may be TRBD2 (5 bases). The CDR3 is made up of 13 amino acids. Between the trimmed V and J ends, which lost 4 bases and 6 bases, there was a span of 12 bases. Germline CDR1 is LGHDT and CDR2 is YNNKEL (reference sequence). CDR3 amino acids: CASSPLLGKTQYF. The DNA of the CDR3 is TGTGCCAGCAGCCCGCTACTCGGGAAGACCCAGTACTTC.

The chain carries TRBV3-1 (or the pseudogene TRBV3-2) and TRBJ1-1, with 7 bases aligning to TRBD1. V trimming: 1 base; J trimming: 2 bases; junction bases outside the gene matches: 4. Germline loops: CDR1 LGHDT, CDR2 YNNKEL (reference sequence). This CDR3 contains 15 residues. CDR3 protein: CASSQAGGGNTEAFF. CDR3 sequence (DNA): TGTGCCAGCAGCCAAGCAGGAGGGGGCAACACTGAAGCTTTCTTT.

The chain's CDR3 is CASSFRDSSSYEQYF. CDR3 coding DNA: TGTGCCAGCAGCTTCAGAGACAGCAGTTCCTACGAGCAGTACTTC. V usage is TRBV7-8 and J usage is TRBJ2-7; TRBD1 might be the D (5 bases). V lost 3 bases, J lost 1 base, and 13 bases lay in between. The CDR3 is made up of 15 amino acids. Germline V CDR1 and CDR2: SGHVS, FQNEAQ.

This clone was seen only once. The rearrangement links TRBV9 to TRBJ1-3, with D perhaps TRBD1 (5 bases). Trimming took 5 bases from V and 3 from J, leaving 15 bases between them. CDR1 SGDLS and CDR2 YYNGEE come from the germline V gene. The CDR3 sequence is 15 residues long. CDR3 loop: CASSRGRTLGNTIYF. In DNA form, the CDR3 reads TGTGCCAGCAGTCGGGGGAGAACCCTTGGAAACACCATATATTTT.

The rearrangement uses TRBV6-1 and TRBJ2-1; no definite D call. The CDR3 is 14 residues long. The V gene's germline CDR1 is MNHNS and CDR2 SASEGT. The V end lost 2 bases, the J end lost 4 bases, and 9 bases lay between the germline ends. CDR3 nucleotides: TGTGCCAGCAGTGAATTTAGGCGGTACAATGAGCAGTTCTTC. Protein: CASSEFRRYNEQFF.

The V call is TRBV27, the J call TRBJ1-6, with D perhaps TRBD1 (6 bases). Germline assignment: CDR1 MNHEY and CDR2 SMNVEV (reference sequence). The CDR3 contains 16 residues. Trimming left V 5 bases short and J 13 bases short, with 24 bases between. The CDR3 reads CASSHVWEGGSVPLHF. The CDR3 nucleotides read TGTGCCAGCAGTCACGTTTGGGAGGGGGGGAGTGTGCCCCTCCACTTT.

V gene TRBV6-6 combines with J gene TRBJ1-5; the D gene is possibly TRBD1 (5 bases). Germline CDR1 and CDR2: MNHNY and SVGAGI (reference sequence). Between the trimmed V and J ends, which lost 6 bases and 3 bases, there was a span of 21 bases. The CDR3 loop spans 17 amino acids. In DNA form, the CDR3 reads TGTGCCAGCAGCCGATCAGGCGGGGCAGAGAACAATCAGCCCCAGCATTTT. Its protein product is CASSRSGGAENNQPQHF.

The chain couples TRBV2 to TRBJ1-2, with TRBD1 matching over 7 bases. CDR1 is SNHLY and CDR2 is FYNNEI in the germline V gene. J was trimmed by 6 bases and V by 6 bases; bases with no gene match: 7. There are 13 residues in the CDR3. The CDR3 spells CASRWTGGNGYTF. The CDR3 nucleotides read TGTGCCAGCAGATGGACAGGAGGCAATGGCTACACCTTC. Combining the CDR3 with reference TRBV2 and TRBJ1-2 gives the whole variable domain EPEVTQTPSHQVTQMGQEVILRCVPISNHLYFYWYRQILGQKVEFLVSFYNNEISEKSEIFDDQFSVERPDGSNFTLKIRSTKLEDSAMYFCASRWTGGNGYTFGSGTRLTVV.

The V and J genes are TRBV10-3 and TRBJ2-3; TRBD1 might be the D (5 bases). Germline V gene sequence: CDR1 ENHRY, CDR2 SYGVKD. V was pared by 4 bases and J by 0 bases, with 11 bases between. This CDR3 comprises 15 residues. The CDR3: CAISGQGKSTDTQYF. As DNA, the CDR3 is TGTGCCATCAGTGGGCAGGGCAAAAGCACAGATACGCAGTATTTT.

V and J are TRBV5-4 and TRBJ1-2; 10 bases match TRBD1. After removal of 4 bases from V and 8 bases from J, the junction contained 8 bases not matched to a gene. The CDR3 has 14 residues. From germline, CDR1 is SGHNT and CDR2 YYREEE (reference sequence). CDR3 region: CASSQGQGDTGYTF. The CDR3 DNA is TGTGCCAGCAGCCAAGGACAGGGGGATACGGGCTACACCTTC.

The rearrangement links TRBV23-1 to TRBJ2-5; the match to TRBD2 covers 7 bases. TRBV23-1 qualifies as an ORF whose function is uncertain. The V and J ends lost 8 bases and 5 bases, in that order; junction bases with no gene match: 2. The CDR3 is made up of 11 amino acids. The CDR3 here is CASWGGETQYF. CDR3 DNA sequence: TGCGCCAGCTGGGGGGGGGAGACCCAGTACTTC.

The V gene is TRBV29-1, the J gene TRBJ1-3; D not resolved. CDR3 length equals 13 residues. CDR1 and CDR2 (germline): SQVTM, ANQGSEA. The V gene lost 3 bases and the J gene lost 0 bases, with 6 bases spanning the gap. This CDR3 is CSVELSSGNTIYF. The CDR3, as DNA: TGCAGCGTTGAGTTGAGCTCTGGAAACACCATATATTTT.

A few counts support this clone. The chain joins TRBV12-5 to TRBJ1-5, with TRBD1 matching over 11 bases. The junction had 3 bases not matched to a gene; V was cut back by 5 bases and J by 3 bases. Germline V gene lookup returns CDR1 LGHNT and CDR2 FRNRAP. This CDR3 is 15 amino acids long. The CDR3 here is CASGLGQGDNQPQHF. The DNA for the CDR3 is TGTGCTAGTGGTCTGGGACAGGGGGACAATCAGCCCCAGCATTTT. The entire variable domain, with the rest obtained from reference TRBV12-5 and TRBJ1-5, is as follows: DARVTQTPRHKVTEMGQEVTMRCQPILGHNTVFWYRQTMMQGLELLAYFRNRAPLDDSGMPKDRFSAEMPDATLATLKIQPSEPRDSAVYFCASGLGQGDNQPQHFGDGTRLSIL.

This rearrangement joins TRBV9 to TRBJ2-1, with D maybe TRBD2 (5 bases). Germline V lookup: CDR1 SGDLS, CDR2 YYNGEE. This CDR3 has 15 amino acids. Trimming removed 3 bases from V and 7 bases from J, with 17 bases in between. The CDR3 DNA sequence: TGTGCCAGCAGCGCGAGGGATACCCGCCCAAATGAGCAGTTCTTC. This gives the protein CASSARDTRPNEQFF.

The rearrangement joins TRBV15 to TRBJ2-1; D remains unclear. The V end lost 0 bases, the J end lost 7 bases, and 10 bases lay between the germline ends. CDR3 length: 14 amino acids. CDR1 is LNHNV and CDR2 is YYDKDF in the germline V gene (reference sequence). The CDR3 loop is CATSRDIFQNEQFF. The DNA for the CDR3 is TGTGCCACCAGCAGAGACATATTCCAGAATGAGCAGTTCTTC.

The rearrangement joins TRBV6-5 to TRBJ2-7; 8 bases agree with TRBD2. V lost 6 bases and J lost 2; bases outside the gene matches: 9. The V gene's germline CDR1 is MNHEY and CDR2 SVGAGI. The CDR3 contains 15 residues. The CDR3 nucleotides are TGTGCCAGCAGCCAAAACGCGGGACTAGCCTACGAGCAGTACTTC. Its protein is CASSQNAGLAYEQYF.

The CDR3 is CASSTNLALEQYF. The CDR3 region has the DNA TGTGCCAGCAGCACAAACCTAGCTTTGGAGCAGTACTTC. V gene TRBV5-4 combines with J gene TRBJ2-7, with a possible D match to TRBD2 (5 bases). The CDR3 runs 13 residues. The ends were cut back, 4 bases at V and 7 bases at J, with 15 bases in the middle. Germline lookup yields CDR1 SGHNT and CDR2 YYREEE (reference sequence).

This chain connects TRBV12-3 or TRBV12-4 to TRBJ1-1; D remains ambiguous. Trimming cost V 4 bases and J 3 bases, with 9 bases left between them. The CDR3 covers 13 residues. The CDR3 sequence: CASSSSPYTEAFF. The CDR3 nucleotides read TGTGCCAGCAGTTCCTCCCCGTACACTGAAGCTTTCTTT.

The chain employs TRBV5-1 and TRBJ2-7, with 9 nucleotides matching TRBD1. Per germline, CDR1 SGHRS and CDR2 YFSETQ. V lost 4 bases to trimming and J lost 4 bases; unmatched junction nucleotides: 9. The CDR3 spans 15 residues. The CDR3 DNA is TGCGCCAGCAGCCTGCAGACAGGGGGATTTTACGAGCAGTACTTC. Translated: CASSLQTGGFYEQYF.

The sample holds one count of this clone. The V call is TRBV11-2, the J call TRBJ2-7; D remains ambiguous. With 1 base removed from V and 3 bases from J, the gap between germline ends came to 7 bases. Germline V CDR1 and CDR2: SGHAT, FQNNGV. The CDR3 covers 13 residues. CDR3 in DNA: TGTGCCAGCAGCTTAGTGCGGAGCTACGAGCAGTACTTC. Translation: CASSLVRSYEQYF.

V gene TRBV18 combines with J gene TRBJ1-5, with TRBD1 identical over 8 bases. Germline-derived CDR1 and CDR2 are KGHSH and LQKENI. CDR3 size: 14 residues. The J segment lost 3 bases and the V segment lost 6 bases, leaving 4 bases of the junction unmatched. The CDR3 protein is CASSRTGLNQPQHF. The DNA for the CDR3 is TGTGCCAGCTCGCGGACAGGGCTCAATCAGCCCCAGCATTTT.

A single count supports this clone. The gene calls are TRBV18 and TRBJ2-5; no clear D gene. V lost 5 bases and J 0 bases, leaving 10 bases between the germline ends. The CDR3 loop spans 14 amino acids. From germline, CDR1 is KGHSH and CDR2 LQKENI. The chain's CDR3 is CASSYYQNQETQYF. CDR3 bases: TGTGCCAGCTCATATTACCAGAACCAAGAGACCCAGTACTTC.

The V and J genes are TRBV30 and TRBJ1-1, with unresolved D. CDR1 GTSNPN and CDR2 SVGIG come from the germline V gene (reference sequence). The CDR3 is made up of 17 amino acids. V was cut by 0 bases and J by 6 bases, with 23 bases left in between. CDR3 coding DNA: TGTGCCTGGAGTGTAAGGCGGGAATACGGCTATATCGCTGAAGCTTTCTTT. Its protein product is CAWSVRREYGYIAEAFF.